Shown below are 26 T cell receptor beta chains from a single sample sequenced in a study of blood T cells in healthy people across ages. With a J-beta primer mix and a sample-barcoded 5' primer, a second PCR ran about 6 to 11 cycles. TCRdb passed the 5' RACE reads through MiXCR, listing each CDR3 protein once. The table lists about 1,800,000 distinct CDR3 sequences, roughly 30% of them singletons. Sequences were obtained from blood. All receptors derive from a young woman in good health.

This clonotype showed up many times. The V and J genes are TRBV7-2 and TRBJ2-5, with D possibly TRBD1 on 5 matching bases. V lost 5 bases to trimming and J lost 5 bases, with 9 bases between them. The CDR3 length is 12 residues. From germline, CDR1 is SGHTA and CDR2 FQGNSA. The CDR3 coding sequence is TGTGCCAGCAGCAGGGGTCCCGAGACCCAGTACTTC. It yields the protein CASSRGPETQYF.

The genes are TRBV7-9 and TRBJ2-1, with no clear D. CDR1 and CDR2 from the germline V gene are SEHNR and FQNEAQ (reference sequence). The CDR3 totals 11 residues. V was trimmed by 4 bases and J by 12 bases, leaving 10 bases between them. This chain's CDR3 is CASSSSTWQFF. CDR3 bases: TGTGCCAGCAGCTCCTCTACGTGGCAGTTCTTC.

The J gene is TRBJ2-1, the V gene TRBV6-5; 10 bases match TRBD1. Germline V gene lookup returns CDR1 MNHEY and CDR2 SVGAGI. V was clipped by 6 bases and J by 8 bases; unmatched bases: 13. The CDR3 loop spans 16 amino acids. CDR3 in DNA: TGTGCCAGCAGAAGGACAGGGGGTAGGACCGTCGATGAGCAGTTCTTC. The encoded protein is CASRRTGGRTVDEQFF.

The CDR3 loop reads CASRLGREAQWEQFF. The CDR3 coding sequence is TGTGCCAGCAGACTTGGGAGAGAAGCACAATGGGAGCAGTTCTTC. The V gene is TRBV6-2 or TRBV6-3, the J gene TRBJ2-1; tentatively, D is TRBD2 (5 bases). Germline V gene lookup returns CDR1 MNHEY and CDR2 SVGEGT. The germline V and J ends were trimmed by 6 bases and 10 bases, with 22 bases remaining between them. The CDR3 covers 15 residues.

This clonotype was detected a few times. The chain joins TRBV2 to TRBJ2-1; TRBD2 aligns across 8 bases. The CDR3 has 13 amino acids. Germline-derived CDR1 and CDR2 are SNHLY and FYNNEI. The V segment lost 8 bases and the J segment 4 bases; nucleotides outside the gene matches: 4. The CDR3 region is CASGGLEYNEQFF. Written as DNA, the CDR3 is TGTGCCAGCGGGGGACTAGAATACAATGAGCAGTTCTTC.

Only a few counts were recorded for this clonotype. The chain employs TRBV20-1 and TRBJ1-5; D remains unclear. The CDR3 has 12 residues. CDR1 DFQATT and CDR2 SNEGSKA come from the germline V gene (reference sequence). Between the trimmed V and J ends, which lost 5 bases and 2 bases, there was a span of 7 bases. The CDR3 nucleotides are TGCAGTGCTCACGGGGGCAATCAGCCCCAGCATTTT. This sequence encodes CSAHGGNQPQHF.

This rearrangement joins TRBV2 to TRBJ1-4; 9 bases fit TRBD1. This CDR3 comprises 16 residues. Germline V CDR1 and CDR2: SNHLY, FYNNEI. Germline trimming cut 5 bases from V and 1 base from J; bases unmatched to any gene: 5. CDR3 loop: CASSSRQGGTNEKLFF. CDR3 nucleotide sequence: TGTGCCAGCAGTTCCCGACAGGGGGGAACTAATGAAAAACTGTTTTTT.

The sample holds a few counts of this clonotype. This chain connects TRBV7-9 to TRBJ1-6; tentatively, D is TRBD1 (5 bases). Deletions cut 5 bases from V and 14 bases from J, with 16 bases between. The CDR3 contains 13 residues. The germline CDR1 and CDR2 sequences are SEHNR and FQNEAQ (reference sequence). CDR3 region: CASSQMDGGTLHF. The CDR3 DNA follows: TGTGCCAGCAGCCAGATGGACGGGGGAACCCTCCACTTT.

V gene TRBV7-9 combines with J gene TRBJ1-2; 11 nucleotides line up with TRBD1. The CDR3 contains 15 residues. Per germline, CDR1 SEHNR and CDR2 FQNEAQ (reference sequence). With 4 bases clipped from V and 6 bases from J, the junction kept 7 bases outside the gene matches. The CDR3 sequence: CASSSTWTGGNGYTF. CDR3 DNA sequence: TGTGCCAGCAGCTCAACCTGGACAGGGGGCAATGGCTACACCTTC.

This clonotype appeared many times. This chain uses TRBV6-1 with TRBJ2-7, with D maybe TRBD1 (6 bases). The CDR3 runs to 15 residues. V gave up 0 bases and J gave up 3 bases, with 12 bases separating them. The V gene's germline CDR1 is MNHNS and CDR2 SASEGT. The CDR3 spells CASSEAQGGFYEQYF. Here the CDR3 DNA reads TGTGCCAGCAGTGAAGCACAGGGTGGGTTCTACGAGCAGTACTTC.

The rearrangement joins TRBV6-1 to TRBJ1-1, with a possible D match to TRBD1 (6 bases). V dropped 5 bases and J dropped 0 bases, with 10 bases sitting between them. The CDR3 spans 14 residues. The germline V gene has CDR1 MNHNS and CDR2 SASEGT. The CDR3 loop is CASSTRTVNTEAFF. The CDR3 nucleotides read TGTGCCAGCAGTACCCGGACAGTGAACACTGAAGCTTTCTTT.

This chain uses TRBV6-6 with TRBJ2-5; 9 nucleotides align to TRBD1. The length of the CDR3 is 15 residues. V shed 4 bases, J shed 2 bases, and the junction held 5 bases outside the gene matches. CDR1 MNHNY and CDR2 SVGAGI come from the germline V gene (reference sequence). The CDR3 DNA follows: TGTGCCAGCAGTTCCTCGGGACAGGGTCAAGAGACCCAGTACTTC. Translation gives CASSSSGQGQETQYF.

This clonotype was counted at least ten times. The chain has TRBV29-1 and TRBJ2-5, with 12 nucleotides matching TRBD1. This CDR3 has 17 residues. Germline-derived CDR1 and CDR2 are SQVTM and ANQGSEA. V dropped 5 bases and J dropped 4; count of bases not matched to a gene: 14. The CDR3 nucleotides are TGCAGCGTTCGATTTTGGGACAGGGGGCTGGTGAGAGAGACCCAGTACTTC. Protein: CSVRFWDRGLVRETQYF.

This clonotype has a count of ten or more. The chain recombines TRBV7-2 with TRBJ2-5; perhaps TRBD2 as D (6 bases). The CDR3 sequence is 14 residues long. Trimming took 5 bases from V and 5 from J, leaving 15 bases between them. The germline CDR1 and CDR2 sequences are SGHTA and FQGNSA. CDR3 amino acids: CASSRSGVPETQYF. Written as DNA, the CDR3 is TGTGCCAGCAGCAGGTCGGGAGTTCCGGAGACCCAGTACTTC.

The chain uses TRBV20-1 and TRBJ2-7; 8 nucleotides line up with TRBD2. The CDR3 loop spans 18 amino acids. Germline V gene data show CDR1 as DFQATT and CDR2 as SNEGSKA (reference sequence). V gave up 6 bases and J gave up 7 bases; unmatched junction bases: 26. The CDR3 nucleotides read TGCAGTGCCACGCCGGGGGGGAGCGGCACGTCCTCCTACAATGAGCAGTACTTC. Protein product: CSATPGGSGTSSYNEQYF.

The chain links TRBV5-1 to TRBJ1-2; D possibly corresponds to TRBD1 (5 bases). CDR3 length equals 13 residues. The ends were cut back, 7 bases at V and 6 bases at J, with 16 bases in the middle. Germline CDR1 and CDR2: SGHRS and YFSETQ. CDR3 region: CASARREGHGYTF. Here the CDR3 DNA reads TGCGCCAGCGCCCGGAGGGAGGGACATGGCTACACCTTC. The variable domain in full, completed from reference TRBV5-1 and TRBJ1-2, reads KAGVTQTPRYLIKTRGQQVTLSCSPISGHRSVSWYQQTPGQGLQFLFEYFSETQRNKGNFPGRFSGRQFSNSRSEMNVSTLELGDSALYLCASARREGHGYTFGSGTRLTVV.

This clonotype occurred a few times. The chain joins TRBV20-1 to TRBJ2-6, with 8 bases lining up with TRBD1. The CDR3 contains 16 residues. Germline lookup yields CDR1 DFQATT and CDR2 SNEGSKA (reference sequence). V dropped 6 bases and J dropped 2; count of bases not matched to a gene: 9. Here the CDR3 DNA reads TGCAGTGCCATCGACAGGGGAAGCGCTGGGGCCAACGTCCTGACTTTC. Its translation: CSAIDRGSAGANVLTF.

A remark on this clonotype: This may come from a read error, since a much larger clone is one base off. The J gene is TRBJ2-1, the V gene TRBV7-2, with unresolved D. The CDR3 covers 13 residues. V was trimmed by 1 base and J by 3 bases, leaving 4 bases between them. Looked up from germline, CDR1 is SGHTA and CDR2 is FQGNSA. CDR3 DNA sequence: TGTGCCAGCAGCTTAGTTAACTACAATGAGCAGTTCTTC. Translating gives CASSLVNYNEQFF.

This clonotype was found a few times. The chain uses TRBV7-9 and TRBJ2-5, with 7 bases lining up with TRBD1. Germline CDR1 is SEHNR and CDR2 is FQNEAQ (reference sequence). There are 15 residues in the CDR3. V shed 5 bases and J 4 bases; nucleotides not matched to a gene: 10. CDR3 residues: CASSLSTGPGETQYF. The CDR3 nucleotides read TGTGCCAGCAGCCTTTCGACAGGGCCGGGAGAGACCCAGTACTTC. The variable domain in full, completed from reference TRBV7-9 and TRBJ2-5, reads DTGVSQNPRHKITKRGQNVTFRCDPISEHNRLYWYRQTLGQGPEFLTYFQNEAQLEKSRLLSDRFSAERPKGSFSTLEIQRTEQGDSAMYLCASSLSTGPGETQYFGPGTRLLVL.

In the case of this clonotype: A much larger clone lies a single base off, so this may be a read error. The chain links TRBV28 to TRBJ2-6, with D tentatively TRBD1 (5 bases). The length of the CDR3 is 16 residues. The germline gives CDR1 MDHEN, CDR2 SYDVKM. DNA of the CDR3: TGTGCCAGCAGTTACTCCGGCCCTTCTGGGGCCAACGCCCTGACTTTC. Protein: CASSYSGPSGANALTF. Filled out from reference TRBV28 and TRBJ2-6, the complete variable domain reads DVKVTQSSRYLVKRTGEKVFLECVQDMDHENMFWYRQDPGLGLRLIYFSYDVKMKEKGDIPEGYSVSREKKERFSLILESASTNQTSMYLCASSYSGPSGANALTFGAGSRLTVL.

The sample holds a few counts of this clonotype. The chain couples TRBV4-3 to TRBJ2-1; D ambiguous. Trimming cost V 0 bases and J 6 bases, with 9 bases left between them. This CDR3 is built from 14 residues. Germline CDR1 reads LGHNA; CDR2 reads YSLEER. CDR3 protein: CASSQEFGSNEQFF. CDR3 DNA sequence: TGCGCCAGCAGCCAAGAATTCGGGTCCAATGAGCAGTTCTTC.

There are a few counts of this clonotype. The V gene is TRBV27, the J gene TRBJ2-7, with 8 bases matching TRBD1. The CDR3 is 14 amino acids. The junction had 5 bases not matched to a gene; V was cut back by 4 bases and J by 3 bases. Germline assignment: CDR1 MNHEY and CDR2 SMNVEV (reference sequence). Here the CDR3 reads CASSSTGTGYEQYF. In DNA, the CDR3 is TGTGCCAGCAGTTCCACCGGGACAGGCTACGAGCAGTACTTC.

This clonotype was observed many times. This chain joins TRBV3-1 and TRBJ2-7; D possibly corresponds to TRBD1 (6 bases). V lost 3 bases and J lost 6, with 9 bases in between. In germline, CDR1 is LGHDT, CDR2 YNNKEL (reference sequence). The CDR3 has 12 residues. Here the CDR3 reads CASSHARGEQYF. Here the CDR3 DNA reads TGTGCCAGCAGCCACGCCAGGGGCGAGCAGTACTTC.

This clonotype was observed a handful of times. The V gene is TRBV6-5, the J gene TRBJ2-1; possible D gene TRBD1, 6 bases. Per germline, CDR1 MNHEY and CDR2 SVGAGI. The CDR3 is 14 amino acids. V was trimmed by 10 bases and J by 6 bases, leaving 19 bases between them. This CDR3 reads CATGSGTRGNEQFF. DNA for the CDR3: TGTGCCACCGGATCCGGGACAAGGGGCAATGAGCAGTTCTTC.

The gene calls are TRBV20-1 and TRBJ2-4, with D tentatively TRBD1 (6 bases). The J call may be mistaken, given a closer DNA end match to TRBJ2-7. The CDR3 length is 16 residues. Germline loops: CDR1 DFQATT, CDR2 SNEGSKA (reference sequence). CDR3 residues: CSARGGQPLGPYEQYF. The CDR3 DNA reads TGCAGTGCTAGAGGGGGGCAGCCCCTAGGCCCCTACGAGCAGTACTTC.

The chain links TRBV28 to TRBJ2-1, with D possibly being TRBD1 (5 bases). Per the germline V gene, CDR1 is MDHEN and CDR2 is SYDVKM. The CDR3 totals 14 residues. Trimming removed 3 bases at V and 5 bases at J, with 11 bases between. The DNA of the CDR3 is TGTGCCAGCAGTTTCATTGGCAGGGACAATGAGCAGTTCTTC. It yields the protein CASSFIGRDNEQFF.